Judged by abundance, the clone carrying this TCR beta chain is medium-sized (0.01 to 0.1%). The antigen remains undetermined. A universal primer site and UMIs were added as TCR cDNA was made by 5'RACE template switching. TCRdb reprocessed the 5' RACE reads via MiXCR and lists one record per CDR3 protein. The table records about 120,000 distinct CDR3 sequences, 8.4% of them present only once. This sample was included in a study of T cells after yellow fever vaccination. Study-wide background: With SMART-Seq v4 Ultra Low Input, the fractions containing low cell numbers were prepared. Study-level findings and limits: Reappearing after the booster were most of the clones from primary vaccination (around 95% CD4, approximately 88% CD8). Sorted repertoires could include abundant contaminating clonotypes from bulk cells.

The length of the CDR3 is 13 residues. Trimming pared 2 bases from V and 0 bases from J, leaving 8 bases between. Per the germline V gene, CDR1 is SQVTM and CDR2 is ANQGSEA. The clonotype comes from a man aged 30 to 45 who received the YFV17D yellow fever vaccine. The chain employs TRBV29-1 and TRBJ2-7; tentatively, D is TRBD1 (6 bases). Sequenced material: CD8+ T cells sorted from PBMCs, taken 45 days after the yellow fever booster vaccination. Here the CDR3 DNA reads TGCAGCGTTGAATGGGACACCTCCTACGAGCAGTACTTC. Its protein product is CSVEWDTSYEQYF.